This TCR beta chain was captured in a study of T cells in Graves' hyperthyroidism and ophthalmopathy (dated by TCRdb to the late 2010s). About the investigation overall: Peripheral blood samples were taken at the time of initial diagnosis, prior to any treatment. A discovery cohort of about a hundred patients, approximately 44 with Graves' ophthalmopathy and 55 to 65 with stable Graves' hyperthyroidism, was used to find distinguishing TCR V-J signatures. An independent validation cohort of under 20 hyperthyroidism patients and some 15 patients who later progressed to ophthalmopathy tested prospective prediction of ophthalmopathy. The 100 or so discovery patients were randomly divided into training and test sets at a 7:3 ratio. In addition, the study compared T-cell repertoires in thyroid tissue and in blood from six Graves' hyperthyroidism patients. Once sampling was done, hyperthyroidism patients were given methimazole at a starting dose of 30 mg daily, whereas ophthalmopathy patients were given high-dose intravenous methylprednisolone. The paper reports TCR Vbeta CDR3 sequencing of some 140 peripheral blood samples: 43 ophthalmopathy, fewer than 80 hyperthyroidism and around 17 progressor patients.

Ten or more counts support this clonotype. What this receptor recognizes is not known. No qualities accompany the bases; no much larger clone lies one base away. General findings and caveats noted by the study authors: In cross-validation, a model built on a 13 V-J signature told ophthalmopathy apart from stable hyperthyroidism with approximately 90% sensitivity and approximately 81% specificity, and in testing the same model reached 80%/75%. Blood samples also contained most of the expanded thyroid clonotypes (frequency above 0.001), which suggests that blood repertoires may reflect thyroid immune responses. In validation, the model predicted progression to ophthalmopathy with roughly 66% sensitivity and less than 75% specificity, a median of about six months before onset. Sample size was not statistically predetermined, and investigators were not blinded to group allocation.

Trimming accounts for 5 bases at V and 0 bases at J, while the number of junction bases matched to no gene is 5. Inclusive of the bounding cysteine and phenylalanine, the CDR3 is 16 residues long. Just the 48-base CDR3 DNA is kept, in frame starting at base 1. CDR1 and CDR2, looked up from the germline V gene (reference sequence), are LGHDT and YNNKEL. The TCR beta CDR3 regions were amplified from the RNA transcripts. A first-round RT-PCR of the TCR CDR3 used the HTBI primer set with the Qiagen OneStep RT-PCR kit. The libraries were constructed in a second round of multiplex PCR and then size-selected and purified. Paired-end sequencing of the libraries was performed with 100 bp reads on an Illumina HiSeq2000. On the study's bioinformatics: Raw data were processed with SOAPnuke, discarding reads with adapters, uncalled bases, mean Phred below 15, or no exact constant-primer or identifier match. COPE v1.2.5 was used to merge high-quality paired reads, and clonotypes were defined as unique nucleotide sequences. MiTCR v1.1 was used to align clonotypes to the IMGT TRBV, TRBD and TRBJ reference segments. The analysis was restricted to V-J combinations with a frequency above 0.0001, which together covered 99.2% of the repertoires. A TCS score was defined as the ratio of F50 (clonal expansion) to E x V (chaos), with BLOSUM62-based TCRdist applied between CDR3 peptides within each V-J. Welch's t-statistics and random forest reduced roughly 500 V-J features to fewer than 15, which were used in a naive Bayes classifier (R e1071). The raw public reads went through TCRdb reprocessing: fastp at Q25, MiXCR clone calling, in-frame beta chains kept. Every distinct CDR3 protein forms one entry, paired with its most common genes and DNA. These V and J calls originate from TCRdb's pipeline instead of the authors' own analysis. The sample data list 300,000 to 500,000 distinct CDR3 sequences, and about 15% of these were observed just once. The biggest ten clones account for 30% to 35% of the sample.

Stable Graves' hyperthyroidism was defined as no progression to ophthalmopathy during 18 months of follow-up. Hyperthyroidism patients were newly diagnosed, had a disease duration of under 2 months, and were aged 18 to 65 years. Any patient with an uncontrolled infection, another autoimmune disease, pregnancy or lactation was excluded. Diagnoses were based on clinical symptoms, serum thyroxine and TRAb, thyroid ultrasound and orbital computed tomography. PBMCs were separated from over 9 ml of fresh peripheral blood using Ficoll-Paque density gradient centrifugation. Total RNA was extracted with Trizol reagent, and quality was checked on an Agilent 2100 Bioanalyzer.

This clonotype was obtained from a woman aged 30 to 39 with Graves' hyperthyroidism. The V and J genes are TRBV3-1 and TRBJ2-2, with 8 bases aligning to TRBD1. Sequencing was performed on blood. At the DNA level, the sequence is TGTGCCAGCAGCGGCCGGGACAGGTCGAACACCGGGGAGCTGTTTTTT. Protein translation: CASSGRDRSNTGELFF.